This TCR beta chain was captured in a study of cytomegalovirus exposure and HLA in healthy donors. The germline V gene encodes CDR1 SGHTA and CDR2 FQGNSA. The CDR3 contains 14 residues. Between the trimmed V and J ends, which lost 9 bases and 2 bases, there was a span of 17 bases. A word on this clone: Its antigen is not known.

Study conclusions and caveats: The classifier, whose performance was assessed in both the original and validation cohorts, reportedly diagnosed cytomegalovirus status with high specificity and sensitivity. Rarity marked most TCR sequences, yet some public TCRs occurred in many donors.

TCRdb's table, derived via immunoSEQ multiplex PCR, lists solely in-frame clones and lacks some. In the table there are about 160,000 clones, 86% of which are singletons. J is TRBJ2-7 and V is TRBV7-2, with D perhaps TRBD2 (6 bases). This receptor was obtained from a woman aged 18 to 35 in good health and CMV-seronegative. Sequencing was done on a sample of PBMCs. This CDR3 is CASHSGLSPYEQYF. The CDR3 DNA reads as TGTGCCAGTCATTCGGGACTTTCTCCCTACGAGCAGTACTTC. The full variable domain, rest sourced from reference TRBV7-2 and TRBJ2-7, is GAGVSQSPSNKVTEKGKDVELRCDPISGHTALYWYRQSLGQGLEFLIYFQGNSAPDKSGLPSDRFSAERTGGSVSTLTIQRTQQEDSAVYLCASHSGLSPYEQYFGPGTRLTVT.